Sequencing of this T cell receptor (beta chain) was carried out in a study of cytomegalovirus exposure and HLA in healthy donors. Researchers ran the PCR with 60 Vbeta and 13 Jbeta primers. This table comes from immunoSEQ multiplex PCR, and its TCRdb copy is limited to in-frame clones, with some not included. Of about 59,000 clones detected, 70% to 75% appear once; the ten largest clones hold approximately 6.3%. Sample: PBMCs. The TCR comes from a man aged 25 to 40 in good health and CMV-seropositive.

CDR3 region: CAWSRDRTFYGYTF. DNA of the CDR3: TGTGCCTGGAGTCGGGACAGAACTTTCTATGGCTACACCTTC. This chain links TRBV30 with TRBJ1-2; 7 nucleotides agree with TRBD1. Trimming at V came to 2 bases and at J to 4 bases, leaving 7 bases not matched to a gene. Germline V gene lookup returns CDR1 GTSNPN and CDR2 SVGIG (reference sequence). The CDR3 has 14 residues.